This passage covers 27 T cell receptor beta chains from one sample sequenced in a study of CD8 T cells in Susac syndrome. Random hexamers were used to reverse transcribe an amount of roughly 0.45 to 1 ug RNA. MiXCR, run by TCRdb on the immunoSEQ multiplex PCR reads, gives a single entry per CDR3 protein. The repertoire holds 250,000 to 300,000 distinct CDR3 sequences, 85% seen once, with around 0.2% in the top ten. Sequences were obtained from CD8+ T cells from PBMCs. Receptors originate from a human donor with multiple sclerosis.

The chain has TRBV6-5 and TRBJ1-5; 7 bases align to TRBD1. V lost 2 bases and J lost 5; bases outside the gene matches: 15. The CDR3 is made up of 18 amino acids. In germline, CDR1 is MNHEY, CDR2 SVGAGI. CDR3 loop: CASSYPRDLYQGDQPQHF. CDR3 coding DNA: TGTGCCAGCAGTTACCCCCGGGACCTATACCAGGGGGATCAGCCCCAGCATTTT.

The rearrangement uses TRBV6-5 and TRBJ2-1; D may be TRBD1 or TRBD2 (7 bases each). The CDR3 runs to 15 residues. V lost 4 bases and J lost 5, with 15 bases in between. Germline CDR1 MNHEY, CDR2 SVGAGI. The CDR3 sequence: CASSSQTGRDNEQFF. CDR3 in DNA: TGTGCCAGCAGTTCGCAGACAGGGAGGGACAATGAGCAGTTCTTC.

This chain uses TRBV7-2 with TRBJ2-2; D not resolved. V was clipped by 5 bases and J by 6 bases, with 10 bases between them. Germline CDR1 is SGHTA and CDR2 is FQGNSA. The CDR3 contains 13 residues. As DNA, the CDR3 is TGTGCCAGCAGCCTAGTAAGCTCCGGGGAGCTGTTTTTT. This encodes CASSLVSSGELFF. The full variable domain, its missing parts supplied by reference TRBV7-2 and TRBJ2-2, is GAGVSQSPSNKVTEKGKDVELRCDPISGHTALYWYRQSLGQGLEFLIYFQGNSAPDKSGLPSDRFSAERTGGSVSTLTIQRTQQEDSAVYLCASSLVSSGELFFGEGSRLTVL.

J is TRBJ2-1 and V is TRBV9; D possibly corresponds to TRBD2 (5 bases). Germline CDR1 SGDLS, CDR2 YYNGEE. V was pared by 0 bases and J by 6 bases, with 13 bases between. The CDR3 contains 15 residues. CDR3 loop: CASSVGSSKGNEQFF. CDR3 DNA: TGTGCCAGCAGCGTAGGATCTAGCAAGGGCAATGAGCAGTTCTTC.

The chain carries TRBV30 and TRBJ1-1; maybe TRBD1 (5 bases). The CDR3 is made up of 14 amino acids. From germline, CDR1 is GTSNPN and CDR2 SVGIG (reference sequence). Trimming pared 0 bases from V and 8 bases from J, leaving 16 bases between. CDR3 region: CAWSVRGRQSEAFF. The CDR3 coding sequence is TGTGCCTGGAGTGTACGGGGCAGACAGTCCGAAGCTTTCTTT.

The CDR3 bases are TGTGCCAGCAGCCGGGGGACCGGGGCGTTCTTC. Protein: CASSRGTGAFF. This chain uses TRBV27 with TRBJ2-1, with D perhaps TRBD2 (6 bases). The CDR3 is 11 amino acids. Germline loops: CDR1 MNHEY, CDR2 SMNVEV (reference sequence). Trimming pared 6 bases from V and 15 bases from J, leaving 15 bases between.

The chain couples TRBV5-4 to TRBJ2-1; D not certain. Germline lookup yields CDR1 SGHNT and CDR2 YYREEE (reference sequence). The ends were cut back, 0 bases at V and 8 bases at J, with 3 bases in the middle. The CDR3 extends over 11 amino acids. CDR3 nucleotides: TGTGCCAGCAGCTTGGCTCATGAGCAGTTCTTC. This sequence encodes CASSLAHEQFF.

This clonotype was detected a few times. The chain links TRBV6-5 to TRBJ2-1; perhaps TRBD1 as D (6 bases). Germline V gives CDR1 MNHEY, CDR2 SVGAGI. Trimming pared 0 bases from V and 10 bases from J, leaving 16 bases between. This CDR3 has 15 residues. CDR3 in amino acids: CASSYSWTAPREQFF. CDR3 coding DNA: TGTGCCAGCAGTTACTCATGGACAGCACCTCGGGAGCAGTTCTTC.

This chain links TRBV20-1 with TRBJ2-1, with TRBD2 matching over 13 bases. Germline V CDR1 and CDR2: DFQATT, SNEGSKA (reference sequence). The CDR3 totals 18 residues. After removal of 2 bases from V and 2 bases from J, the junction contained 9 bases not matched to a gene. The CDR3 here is CSARPGTSGTFPYNEQFF. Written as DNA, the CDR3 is TGCAGTGCTAGACCCGGGACTAGCGGGACATTCCCCTACAATGAGCAGTTCTTC.

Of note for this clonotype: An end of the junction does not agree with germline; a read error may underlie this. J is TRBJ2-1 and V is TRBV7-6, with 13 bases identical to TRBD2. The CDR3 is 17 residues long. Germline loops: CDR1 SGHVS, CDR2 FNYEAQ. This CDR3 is CDSSLWTSGGSYNEQFF. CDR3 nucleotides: TGTGACAGCAGCTTATGGACTAGCGGGGGTTCCTACAATGAGCAGTTCTTC.

The CDR3 reads CASSPSGQLTNTEAFF. DNA of the CDR3: TGCGCCAGCAGCCCGTCGGGACAGCTAACGAACACTGAAGCTTTCTTT. This rearrangement joins TRBV4-3 to TRBJ1-1, with 7 bases lining up with TRBD1. The CDR3 runs 16 residues. CDR1 LGHNA and CDR2 YSLEER come from the germline V gene. J gave up 1 base and V 4 bases, and 9 bases lay outside the gene matches.

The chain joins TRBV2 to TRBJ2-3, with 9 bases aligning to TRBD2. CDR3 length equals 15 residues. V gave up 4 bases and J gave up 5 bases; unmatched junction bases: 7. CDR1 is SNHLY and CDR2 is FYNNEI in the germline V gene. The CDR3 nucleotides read TGTGCCAGCAGTGGAGCGCTAGCGGGAAAAGATACGCAGTATTTT. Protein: CASSGALAGKDTQYF.

CDR3 in DNA: TGTGCCAGTACGTCTAGCGGATACTCCTACAATGAGCAGTTCTTC. This translates into CASTSSGYSYNEQFF. This rearrangement joins TRBV19 to TRBJ2-1, with 7 positions matching TRBD2. This CDR3 comprises 15 residues. The germline V gene has CDR1 LNHDA and CDR2 SQIVND (reference sequence). V shed 7 bases and J 0 bases; nucleotides not matched to a gene: 6.

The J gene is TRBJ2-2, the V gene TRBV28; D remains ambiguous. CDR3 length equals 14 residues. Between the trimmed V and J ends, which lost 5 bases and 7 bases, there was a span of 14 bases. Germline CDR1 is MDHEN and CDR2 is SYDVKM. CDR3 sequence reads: CASSVSSRGGELFF. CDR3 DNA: TGTGCCAGCAGTGTCTCATCTCGTGGCGGGGAGCTGTTTTTT.

Written as DNA, the CDR3 is TGTGCAAGTCGCTTCGGGCAACGGGCGGACGTTACGCATGAGCAGTTCTTC. Amino acid sequence: CASRFGQRADVTHEQFF. The chain combines TRBV12-2 with TRBJ2-1; the tabulated D call, TRBD1, remains unverified against the DNA. TRBV12-2 is deemed a pseudogene. The length of the CDR3 is 17 residues.

The CDR3 region is CASSYGLAGTNEQFF. The CDR3 DNA reads as TGTGCCAGCAGCTACGGACTAGCGGGAACCAATGAGCAGTTCTTC. This rearrangement joins TRBV7-6 to TRBJ2-1, with 12 bases identical to TRBD2. The V gene's germline CDR1 is SGHVS and CDR2 FNYEAQ. After removal of 4 bases from V and 6 bases from J, the junction contained 4 bases not matched to a gene. The CDR3 loop spans 15 amino acids.

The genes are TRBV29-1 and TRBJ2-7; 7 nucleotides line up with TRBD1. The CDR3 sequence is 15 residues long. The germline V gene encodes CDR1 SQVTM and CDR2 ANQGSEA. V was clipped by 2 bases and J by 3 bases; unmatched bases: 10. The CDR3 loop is CSVEMTGSGIYEQYF. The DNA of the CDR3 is TGCAGCGTTGAAATGACAGGGTCTGGGATCTACGAGCAGTACTTC.

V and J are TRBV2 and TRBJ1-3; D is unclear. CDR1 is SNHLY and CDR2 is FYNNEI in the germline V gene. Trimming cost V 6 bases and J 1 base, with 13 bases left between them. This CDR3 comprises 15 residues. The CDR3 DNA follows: TGTGCCAGCAGGTCTGTCGGGGTTTCTGGAAACACCATATATTTT. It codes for CASRSVGVSGNTIYF.

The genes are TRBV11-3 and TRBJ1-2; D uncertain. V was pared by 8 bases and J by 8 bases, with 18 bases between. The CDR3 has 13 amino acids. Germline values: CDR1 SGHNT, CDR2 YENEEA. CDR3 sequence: CASVSRTLSGYTF. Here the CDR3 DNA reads TGTGCCAGCGTATCGAGGACTTTATCAGGCTACACCTTC.

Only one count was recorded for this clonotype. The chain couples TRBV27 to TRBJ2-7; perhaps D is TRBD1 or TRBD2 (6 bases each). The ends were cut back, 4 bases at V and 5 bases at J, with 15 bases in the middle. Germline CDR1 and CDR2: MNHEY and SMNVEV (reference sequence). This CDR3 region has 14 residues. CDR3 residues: CASSWGAVGDEQYF. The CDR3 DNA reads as TGTGCCAGCAGTTGGGGGGCAGTCGGGGACGAGCAGTACTTC.

The CDR3 region is CASSRPLNTEAFF. CDR3 DNA sequence: TGTGCCAGCAGCCGCCCGTTGAACACTGAAGCTTTCTTT. This chain links TRBV28 with TRBJ1-1; no clear D gene. CDR1 and CDR2 (germline): MDHEN, SYDVKM. V lost 6 bases, J lost 0 bases, and 8 bases lay in between. The CDR3 covers 13 residues.

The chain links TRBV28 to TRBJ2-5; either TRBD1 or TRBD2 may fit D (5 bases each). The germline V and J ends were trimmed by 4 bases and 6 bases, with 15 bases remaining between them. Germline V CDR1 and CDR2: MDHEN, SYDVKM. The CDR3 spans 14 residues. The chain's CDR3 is CASSSLGVEKTQYF. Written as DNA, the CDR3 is TGTGCCAGCAGTTCTCTGGGGGTAGAGAAGACCCAGTACTTC.

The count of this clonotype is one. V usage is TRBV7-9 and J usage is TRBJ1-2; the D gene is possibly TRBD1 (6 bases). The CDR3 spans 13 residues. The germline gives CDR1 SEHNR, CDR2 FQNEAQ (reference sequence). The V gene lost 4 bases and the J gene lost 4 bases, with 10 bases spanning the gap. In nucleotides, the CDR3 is TGTGCCAGCAGCTCCGGGGGCCGCTATGGCTACACCTTC. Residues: CASSSGGRYGYTF. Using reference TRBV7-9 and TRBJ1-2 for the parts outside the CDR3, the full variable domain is DTGVSQNPRHKITKRGQNVTFRCDPISEHNRLYWYRQTLGQGPEFLTYFQNEAQLEKSRLLSDRFSAERPKGSFSTLEIQRTEQGDSAMYLCASSSGGRYGYTFGSGTRLTVV.

The DNA for the CDR3 is TGTGCCAGCAGCCGTGGCTCAACTGGGGGTCAGCCCCAGCATTTT. It encodes CASSRGSTGGQPQHF. The chain carries TRBV7-9 and TRBJ1-5; D may be TRBD1 (5 bases). V was cut by 5 bases and J by 6 bases, with 17 bases left in between. This CDR3 has 15 residues. Germline CDR1 reads SEHNR; CDR2 reads FQNEAQ (reference sequence).

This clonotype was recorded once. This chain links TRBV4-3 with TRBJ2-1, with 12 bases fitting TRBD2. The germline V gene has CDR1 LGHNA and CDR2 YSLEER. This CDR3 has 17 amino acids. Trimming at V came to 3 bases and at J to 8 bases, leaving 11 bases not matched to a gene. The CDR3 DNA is TGCGCCAGCAGCCACCCCGGTCTAGCGGGAGGGGGGGATGAGCAGTTCTTC. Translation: CASSHPGLAGGGDEQFF.

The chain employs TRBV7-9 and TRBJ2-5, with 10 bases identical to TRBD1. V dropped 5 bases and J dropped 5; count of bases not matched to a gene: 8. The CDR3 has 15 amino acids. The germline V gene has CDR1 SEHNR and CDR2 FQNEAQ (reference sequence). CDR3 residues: CASSLRQGAWETQYF. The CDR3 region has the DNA TGTGCCAGCAGCCTCCGACAGGGGGCTTGGGAGACCCAGTACTTC.

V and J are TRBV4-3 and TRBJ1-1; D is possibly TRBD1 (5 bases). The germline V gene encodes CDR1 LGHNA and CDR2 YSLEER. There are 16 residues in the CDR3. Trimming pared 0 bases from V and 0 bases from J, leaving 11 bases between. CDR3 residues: CASSQDLLGLNTEAFF. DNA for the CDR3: TGCGCCAGCAGCCAAGATCTTCTGGGACTGAACACTGAAGCTTTCTTT.